The 17 T cell receptor beta chains reported below all come from one sample, sequenced in a study of shared clonotypes between healthy human individuals. Sequenced by immunoSEQ multiplex PCR; TCRdb stores in-frame clones only, minus some. The sample records about 680,000 clones, 74% being singletons. Sequencing was carried out using memory CD4+ T cells sorted from blood. Stated subset: CD45RA-negative fraction. The source is a woman aged 25 to 45 in good health.

J is TRBJ2-2 and V is TRBV4-2; 8 bases agree with TRBD1. The germline gives CDR1 LGHNA, CDR2 YNFKEQ. There are 16 residues in the CDR3. V gave up 6 bases and J gave up 4 bases; unmatched junction bases: 10. For the CDR3, the DNA is TGTGCCAGCAGACATCAGACAGGGGTGGGCACCGGGGAGCTGTTTTTT. The encoded protein is CASRHQTGVGTGELFF.

This sequence joins TRBV6-5 and TRBJ2-5; 10 nucleotides align to TRBD1. CDR1 and CDR2 (germline): MNHEY, SVGAGI. The CDR3 loop spans 16 amino acids. After removal of 0 bases from V and 4 bases from J, the junction contained 5 bases not matched to a gene. This chain's CDR3 is CASSYSATGGGETQYF. CDR3 DNA sequence: TGTGCCAGCAGTTACTCTGCGACAGGGGGCGGAGAGACCCAGTACTTC.

This chain connects TRBV5-4 to TRBJ2-3, with D perhaps matching TRBD2 (5 bases). Germline CDR1 and CDR2: SGHNT and YYREEE (reference sequence). The germline V and J ends were trimmed by 3 bases and 6 bases, with 14 bases remaining between them. The CDR3 is 14 amino acids. The CDR3: CASSSGWFDDTQYF. In nucleotides, the CDR3 is TGTGCCAGCAGCTCGGGGTGGTTCGATGATACGCAGTATTTT.

The rearrangement links TRBV7-7 to TRBJ2-1, with 10 bases matching TRBD1. V lost 3 bases, J lost 8 bases, and 1 base stayed unmatched. Germline V CDR1 and CDR2: SSHAT, FNYEAQ (reference sequence). The CDR3 has 13 amino acids. Here the CDR3 DNA reads TGTGCCAGCAGCTTGGACAGGGGGGATGAGCAGTTCTTC. Amino acids: CASSLDRGDEQFF.

The gene calls are TRBV27 and TRBJ2-7, with 12 bases aligning to TRBD2. Germline CDR1 and CDR2: MNHEY and SMNVEV (reference sequence). V lost 4 bases to trimming and J lost 2 bases; unmatched junction nucleotides: 9. This CDR3 region has 17 residues. As DNA, the CDR3 is TGTGCCAGCAGTTCGACCAGACTAGCGGGAGCGCCCTACGAGCAGTACTTC. It is translated as CASSSTRLAGAPYEQYF.

This chain connects TRBV6-6 to TRBJ2-7, with D tentatively TRBD1 or TRBD2 (6 bases each). The CDR3 length is 15 residues. Between the trimmed V and J ends, which lost 6 bases and 4 bases, there was a span of 19 bases. Germline values: CDR1 MNHNY, CDR2 SVGAGI (reference sequence). CDR3 nucleotides: TGTGCCAGCAGCACACCACGGGGGCGTGTATACGAGCAGTACTTC. It translates to CASSTPRGRVYEQYF.

The chain joins TRBV5-1 to TRBJ2-2, with D unresolved. CDR1 and CDR2 (germline): SGHRS, YFSETQ. V was trimmed by 4 bases and J by 2 bases, leaving 9 bases between them. The CDR3 loop spans 14 amino acids. CDR3 sequence: CASSGLSNTGELFF. CDR3 bases: TGCGCCAGCAGCGGTCTTTCAAACACCGGGGAGCTGTTTTTT. Full variable domain (rest looked up from reference TRBV5-1 and TRBJ2-2): KAGVTQTPRYLIKTRGQQVTLSCSPISGHRSVSWYQQTPGQGLQFLFEYFSETQRNKGNFPGRFSGRQFSNSRSEMNVSTLELGDSALYLCASSGLSNTGELFFGEGSRLTVL.

Comments on this clone: The identical CDR3 is also encoded by other nucleotide sequences in the sample. The rearrangement links TRBV7-3 to TRBJ1-1, with unresolved D. The CDR3 runs 14 residues. Germline V gene data show CDR1 as SGHTA and CDR2 as FQGTGA. Trimming removed 2 bases at V and 1 base at J, with 8 bases between. CDR3: CASSLSPQNTEAFF. The DNA for the CDR3 is TGTGCCAGCAGCTTATCCCCGCAGAACACTGAAGCTTTCTTT.

The rearrangement joins TRBV6-5 to TRBJ2-3; TRBD2 matches at 8 bases. This CDR3 contains 15 residues. The trim removed 6 bases at V and 6 bases at J, leaving 11 bases unmatched. Per germline, CDR1 MNHEY and CDR2 SVGAGI. CDR3 region: CASRAGGAQGDTQYF. CDR3 nucleotide sequence: TGTGCCAGCAGGGCGGGGGGAGCCCAAGGGGATACGCAGTATTTT.

J is TRBJ2-5 and V is TRBV28; the match to TRBD2 covers 14 bases. The last part of the DNA fits TRBJ2-7 better; the J call may be wrong. The CDR3 loop spans 18 amino acids. Germline V gene lookup returns CDR1 MDHEN and CDR2 SYDVKM. In DNA form, the CDR3 reads TGTGCCAGCAGTAACCTTCGGACTAGCGGGAGGACCACCTACGAGCAGTACTTC. As protein: CASSNLRTSGRTTYEQYF.

The chain couples TRBV7-9 to TRBJ2-7, with D perhaps matching TRBD1 or TRBD2 (5 bases each). Germline CDR1 and CDR2: SEHNR and FQNEAQ (reference sequence). The length of the CDR3 is 14 residues. Trimming left V 1 base short and J 4 bases short, with 11 bases between. The CDR3 spells CASSLERGGYEQYF. The CDR3 DNA reads TGTGCCAGCAGCTTAGAACGGGGCGGTTACGAGCAGTACTTC.

This clone was seen repeatedly, ten times or more. The rearrangement uses TRBV19 and TRBJ2-3; 8 bases map to TRBD1. The CDR3 spans 15 residues. Looked up from germline, CDR1 is LNHDA and CDR2 is SQIVND (reference sequence). V was pared by 6 bases and J by 0 bases, with 5 bases of the junction left unmatched. CDR3 loop: CASRARDRSTDTQYF. Written as DNA, the CDR3 is TGTGCCAGTAGGGCCCGGGACAGGAGCACAGATACGCAGTATTTT.

The chain links TRBV5-6 to TRBJ2-1; D tentatively reads TRBD1 or TRBD2 (5 bases each). Germline V gives CDR1 SGHDT, CDR2 YYEEEE. With 4 bases removed from V and 3 bases from J, the gap between germline ends came to 17 bases. The CDR3 runs to 16 residues. In nucleotides, the CDR3 is TGTGCCAGCAGCCATGGGGACGGTCGAAACTACAATGAGCAGTTCTTC. Protein product: CASSHGDGRNYNEQFF.

The chain uses TRBV5-1 and TRBJ2-1; D perhaps matches TRBD1 (6 bases). The CDR3 is made up of 15 amino acids. The V end was cut by 0 bases, the J end by 9 bases, with 16 bases between. Germline V gives CDR1 SGHRS, CDR2 YFSETQ. Written as DNA, the CDR3 is TGCGCCAGCAGCTTGGGCGGCACAGGGTCGGGTGAGCAGTTCTTC. It yields the protein CASSLGGTGSGEQFF.

This chain connects TRBV6-6 to TRBJ2-2; no clear D gene. The CDR3 has 15 residues. With 6 bases removed from V and 0 bases from J, the gap between germline ends came to 11 bases. Germline V CDR1 and CDR2: MNHNY, SVGAGI (reference sequence). The CDR3 reads CASRVGRSNTGELFF. The DNA for the CDR3 is TGTGCCAGCAGGGTCGGACGCTCGAACACCGGGGAGCTGTTTTTT.

This clone was seen a single time. The chain is built from TRBV28 and TRBJ2-3; 7 nucleotides align to TRBD2. Germline CDR1 is MDHEN and CDR2 is SYDVKM. CDR3 size: 14 residues. The V gene end was trimmed by 8 bases and the J gene end by 3 bases; junction bases not matched to a gene: 8. The CDR3 loop is CASRPAGSTDTQYF. In nucleotides, the CDR3 is TGTGCCAGCCGGCCAGCGGGGTCGACAGATACGCAGTATTTT.

The chain combines TRBV19 with TRBJ2-4; possible D gene TRBD1, 6 bases. V was clipped by 5 bases and J by 9 bases, with 26 bases between them. Germline CDR1 is LNHDA and CDR2 is SQIVND (reference sequence). The length of the CDR3 is 17 residues. The CDR3 coding sequence is TGTGCCAGTAGTCCCCGCCGGGACATGATTAGCCACGGCATTCAGTACTTC. Translated, it gives CASSPRRDMISHGIQYF.